This is a list of T cell receptor beta chains from one sample in a study of OX40 agonist ivuxolimab in advanced cancers. The protocol was immunoSEQ multiplex PCR, while the TCRdb copy is restricted to in-frame clones and leaves out a portion. The sample lists 60,000 to 85,000 clones, 92% occurring once. The input for sequencing was CD4+ or CD8+ T cells sorted from blood, taken in a trial of the OX40 agonist ivuxolimab. The receptors come from an adult with an advanced solid tumor such as melanoma, head and neck, liver or kidney cancer. The conserved cysteine and the conserved F or W are not part of the CDR3 here. Fields, in order: V gene, CDR3 protein.

>TRBV11-2
ASSPGAGNTEAF
>TRBV13
ASSLGRRNEQF
>TRBV5-1
ASSSGGAGNQPQH
>TRBV10-3
AISEGGLGTEAF
>TRBV13
ASSGQGAGEQY
>TRBV7-9
ASRSSDYYNEQF
>TRBV9
ASSVALGPHEQF
>TRBV11-2
ASSLVFLQETQY
>TRBV27
ASSLTGATYEQY
>TRBV9
ASRAGTASRGPDTQY
>TRBV2
ASGQAKSYGYT
>TRBV6-1
ASSEEGQVFLNTEAF
>TRBV30
AWSPGAARTDTQY
>TRBV4-3
ASSQEGTGLKLF
>TRBV4-1
ASSQAREGGEQY
>TRBV4-3
ASSQDRQGVSYGYT
>TRBV7-9
ASRVQGAGTEAF
>TRBV15
ATSRDRILPRGGGAYNEQF
>TRBV4-1
ASSHDTGSGLSEQY
>TRBV19
ASSILGKYNEQF
>TRBV9
ASSVGQTKTNEKLF
>TRBV7-8
ASSRFSGGALDTQY